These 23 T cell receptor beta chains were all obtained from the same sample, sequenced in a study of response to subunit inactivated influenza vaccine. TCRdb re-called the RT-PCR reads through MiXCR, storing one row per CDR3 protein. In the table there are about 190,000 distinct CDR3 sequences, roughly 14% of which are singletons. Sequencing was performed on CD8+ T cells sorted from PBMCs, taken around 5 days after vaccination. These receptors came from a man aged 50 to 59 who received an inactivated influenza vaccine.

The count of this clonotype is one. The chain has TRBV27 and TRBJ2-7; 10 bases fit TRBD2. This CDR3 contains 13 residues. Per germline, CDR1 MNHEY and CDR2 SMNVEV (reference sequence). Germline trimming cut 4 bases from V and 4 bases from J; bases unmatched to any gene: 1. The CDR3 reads CASSSSGSYEQYF. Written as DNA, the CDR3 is TGTGCCAGCAGTTCTAGCGGGAGTTACGAGCAGTACTTC.

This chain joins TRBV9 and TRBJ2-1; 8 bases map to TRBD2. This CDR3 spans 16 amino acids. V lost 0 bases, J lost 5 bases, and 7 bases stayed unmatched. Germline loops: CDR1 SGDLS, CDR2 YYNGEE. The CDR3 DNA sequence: TGTGCCAGCAGCGTAGTCCCCCAGCGGGAGAACAATGAGCAGTTCTTC. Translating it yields CASSVVPQRENNEQFF.

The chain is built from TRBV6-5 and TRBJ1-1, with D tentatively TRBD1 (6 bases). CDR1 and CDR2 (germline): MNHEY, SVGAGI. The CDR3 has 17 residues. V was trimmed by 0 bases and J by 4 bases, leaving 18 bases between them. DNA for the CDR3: TGTGCCAGCAGTTACTCGGGGGCCGCGAACGGCGGCACTGAAGCTTTCTTT. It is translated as CASSYSGAANGGTEAFF.

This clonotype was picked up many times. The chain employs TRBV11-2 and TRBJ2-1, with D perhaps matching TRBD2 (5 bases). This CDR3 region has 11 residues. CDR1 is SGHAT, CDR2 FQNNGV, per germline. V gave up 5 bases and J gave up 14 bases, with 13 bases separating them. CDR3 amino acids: CASSMTILKFF. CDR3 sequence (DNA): TGTGCCAGCAGCATGACTATCCTCAAGTTCTTC.

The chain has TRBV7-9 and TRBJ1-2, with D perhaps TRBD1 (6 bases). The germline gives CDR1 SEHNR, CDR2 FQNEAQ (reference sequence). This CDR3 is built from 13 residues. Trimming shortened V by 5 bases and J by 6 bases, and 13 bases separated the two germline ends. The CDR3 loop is CASSRRDIDGYTF. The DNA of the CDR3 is TGTGCCAGCAGCCGAAGGGACATAGATGGCTACACCTTC.

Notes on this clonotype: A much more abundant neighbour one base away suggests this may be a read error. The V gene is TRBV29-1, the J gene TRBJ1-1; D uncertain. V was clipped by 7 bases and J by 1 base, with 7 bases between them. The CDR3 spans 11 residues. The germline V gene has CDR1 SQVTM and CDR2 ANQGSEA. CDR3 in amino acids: CSGIGNTEAFF. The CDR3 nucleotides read TGCAGCGGTATCGGGAACACTGAAGCTTTCTTT.

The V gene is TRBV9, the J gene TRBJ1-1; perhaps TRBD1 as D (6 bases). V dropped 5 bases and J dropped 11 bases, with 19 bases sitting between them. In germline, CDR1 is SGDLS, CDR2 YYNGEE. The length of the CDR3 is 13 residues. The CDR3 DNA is TGTGCCAGCAGACCGGGACACTCGAAGGGCGCTTTCTTT. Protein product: CASRPGHSKGAFF.

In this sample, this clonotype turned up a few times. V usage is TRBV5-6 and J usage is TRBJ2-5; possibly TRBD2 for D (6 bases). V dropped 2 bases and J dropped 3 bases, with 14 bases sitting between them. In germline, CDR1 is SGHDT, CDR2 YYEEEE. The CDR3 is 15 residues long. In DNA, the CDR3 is TGTGCCAGCAGCTTCTTAGGAACGGGGGAAGAGACCCAGTACTTC. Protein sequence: CASSFLGTGEETQYF.

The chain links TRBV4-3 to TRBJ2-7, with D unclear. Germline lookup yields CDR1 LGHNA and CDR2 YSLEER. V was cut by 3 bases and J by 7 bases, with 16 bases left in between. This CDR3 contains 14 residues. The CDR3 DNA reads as TGCGCCAGCAGCCACGTCGACGGTTCCTTGGAGCAGTACTTC. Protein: CASSHVDGSLEQYF.

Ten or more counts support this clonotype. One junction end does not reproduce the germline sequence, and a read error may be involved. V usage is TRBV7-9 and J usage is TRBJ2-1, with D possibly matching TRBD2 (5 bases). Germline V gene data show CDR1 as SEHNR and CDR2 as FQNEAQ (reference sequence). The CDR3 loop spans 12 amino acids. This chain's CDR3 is CASSLGLNEQFF. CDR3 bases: TGTGCCAGCAGTTTAGGACTCAATGAGCAGTTCTTC.

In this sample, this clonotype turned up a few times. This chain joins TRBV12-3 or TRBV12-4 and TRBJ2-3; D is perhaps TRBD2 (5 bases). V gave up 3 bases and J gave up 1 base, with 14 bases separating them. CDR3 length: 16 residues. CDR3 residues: CASSFGRGGRTDTQYF. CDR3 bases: TGTGCCAGCAGTTTTGGCCGAGGCGGGCGCACAGATACGCAGTATTTT.

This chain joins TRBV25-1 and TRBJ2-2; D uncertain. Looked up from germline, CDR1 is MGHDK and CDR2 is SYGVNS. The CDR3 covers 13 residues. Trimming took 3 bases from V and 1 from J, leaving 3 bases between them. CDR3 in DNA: TGTGCCAGCAGTGACAAGAACACCGGGGAGCTGTTTTTT. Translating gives CASSDKNTGELFF.

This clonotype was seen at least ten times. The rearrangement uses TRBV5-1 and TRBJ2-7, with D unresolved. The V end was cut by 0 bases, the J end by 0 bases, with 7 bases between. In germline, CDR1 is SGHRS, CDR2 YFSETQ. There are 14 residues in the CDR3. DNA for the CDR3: TGCGCCAGCAGCTTGGCATCCAGCTCCTACGAGCAGTACTTC. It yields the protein CASSLASSSYEQYF.

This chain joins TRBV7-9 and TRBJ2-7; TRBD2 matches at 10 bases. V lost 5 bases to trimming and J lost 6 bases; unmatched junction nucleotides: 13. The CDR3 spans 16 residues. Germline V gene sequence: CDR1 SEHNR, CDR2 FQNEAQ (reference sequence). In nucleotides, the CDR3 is TGTGCCAGCAGCCGCATCAGCGGGAGGGCCGGAGGCGAGCAGTACTTC. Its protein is CASSRISGRAGGEQYF.

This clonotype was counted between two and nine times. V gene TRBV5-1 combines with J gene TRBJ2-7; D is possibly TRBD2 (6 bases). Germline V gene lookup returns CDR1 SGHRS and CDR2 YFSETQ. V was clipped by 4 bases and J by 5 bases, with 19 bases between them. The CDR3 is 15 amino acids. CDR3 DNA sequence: TGCGCCAGCAGCGGAGGGGAGGCCGCAGGTAACGAGCAGTACTTC. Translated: CASSGGEAAGNEQYF.

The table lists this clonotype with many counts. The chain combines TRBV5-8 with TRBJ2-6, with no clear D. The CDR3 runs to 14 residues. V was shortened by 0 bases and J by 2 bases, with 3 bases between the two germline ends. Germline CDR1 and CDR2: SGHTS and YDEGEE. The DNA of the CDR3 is TGTGCCAGCAGCTTGGGTCCTGGGGCCAACGTCCTGACTTTC. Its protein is CASSLGPGANVLTF.

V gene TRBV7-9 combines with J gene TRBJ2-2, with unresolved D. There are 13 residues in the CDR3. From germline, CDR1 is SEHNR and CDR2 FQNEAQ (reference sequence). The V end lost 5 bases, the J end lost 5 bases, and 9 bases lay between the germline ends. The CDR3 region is CASSQDNTGELFF. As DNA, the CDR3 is TGTGCCAGCAGCCAAGATAATACCGGGGAGCTGTTTTTT.

This CDR3 reads CAWSAGATGELFF. The CDR3 nucleotides are TGTGCCTGGAGTGCAGGGGCCACCGGGGAGCTGTTTTTT. V and J are TRBV30 and TRBJ2-2, with D possibly matching TRBD1 (6 bases). V lost 1 base and J lost 4, with 7 bases in between. Per germline, CDR1 GTSNPN and CDR2 SVGIG (reference sequence). This CDR3 has 13 residues.

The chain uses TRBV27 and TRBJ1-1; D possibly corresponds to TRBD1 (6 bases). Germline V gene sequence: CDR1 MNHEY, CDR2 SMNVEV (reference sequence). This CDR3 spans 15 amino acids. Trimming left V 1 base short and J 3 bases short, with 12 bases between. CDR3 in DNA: TGTGCCAGCAGTTTATATCTGGGGGCAGACACTGAAGCTTTCTTT. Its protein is CASSLYLGADTEAFF.

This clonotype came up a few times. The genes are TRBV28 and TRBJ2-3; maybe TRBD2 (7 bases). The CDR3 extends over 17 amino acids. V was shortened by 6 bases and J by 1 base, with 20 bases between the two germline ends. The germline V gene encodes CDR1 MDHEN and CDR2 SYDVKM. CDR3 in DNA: TGTGCCAGCAGCTTACCCCTCCGGGGGGCAGGCACAGATACGCAGTATTTT. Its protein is CASSLPLRGAGTDTQYF.

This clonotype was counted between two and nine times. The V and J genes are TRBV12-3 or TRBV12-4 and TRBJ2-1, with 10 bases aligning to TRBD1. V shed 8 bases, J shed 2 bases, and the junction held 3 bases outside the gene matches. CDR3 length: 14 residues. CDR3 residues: CASAGQGTYNEQFF. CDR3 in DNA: TGTGCCAGCGCGGGACAGGGGACCTACAATGAGCAGTTCTTC.

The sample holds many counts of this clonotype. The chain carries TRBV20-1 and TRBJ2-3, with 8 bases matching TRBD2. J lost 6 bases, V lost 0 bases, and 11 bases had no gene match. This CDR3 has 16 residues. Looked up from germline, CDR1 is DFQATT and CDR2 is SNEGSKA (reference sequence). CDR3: CSARDSGGPFLDTQYF. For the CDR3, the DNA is TGCAGTGCTAGAGATTCGGGGGGGCCATTTCTCGATACGCAGTATTTT.

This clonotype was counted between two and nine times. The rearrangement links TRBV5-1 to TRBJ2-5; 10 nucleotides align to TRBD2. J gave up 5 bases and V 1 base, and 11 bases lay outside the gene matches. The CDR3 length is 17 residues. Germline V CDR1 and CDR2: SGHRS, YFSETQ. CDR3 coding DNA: TGCGCCAGCAGCTTGTCGAGCGGGAGGGAACGAATGGAGACCCAGTACTTC. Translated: CASSLSSGRERMETQYF.